This T cell receptor beta chain was identified during a study of Ad26.COV2.S vaccination and SARS-CoV-2 variants. Only in-frame clones appear in the TCRdb table, and some are missing; sequencing was by immunoSEQ multiplex PCR. Among around 320,000 clones listed, about 86% were seen once. The CDR3 spans 14 residues. Trimming shortened V by 6 bases and J by 6 bases, and 16 bases separated the two germline ends. The germline gives CDR1 MNHNY, CDR2 SVGAGI (reference sequence). Sample treatment: around 19 received Ad26.COV2.S at low or high dose, single or two shots; roughly five received placebo; per-sample allocation not given. Sampling took place 63 days after the first vaccine or placebo injection. An adult donor aged 18-55 years was enrolled in Boston. The sample holds one count of this clone.

The V gene is TRBV6-6, the J gene TRBJ2-3, with a weak D call TRBD2 (7 bases). This TCR came from a person between 18 and 65 years old who received the Ad26.COV2.S COVID-19 vaccine or a placebo. The sequencing here drew on peripheral blood, taken in a trial of Ad26.COV2.S vaccine versus placebo. CDR3 bases: TGTGCCAGCAGCCAAAGAGGGGGGGTGGATACGCAGTATTTT. Translated: CASSQRGGVDTQYF.